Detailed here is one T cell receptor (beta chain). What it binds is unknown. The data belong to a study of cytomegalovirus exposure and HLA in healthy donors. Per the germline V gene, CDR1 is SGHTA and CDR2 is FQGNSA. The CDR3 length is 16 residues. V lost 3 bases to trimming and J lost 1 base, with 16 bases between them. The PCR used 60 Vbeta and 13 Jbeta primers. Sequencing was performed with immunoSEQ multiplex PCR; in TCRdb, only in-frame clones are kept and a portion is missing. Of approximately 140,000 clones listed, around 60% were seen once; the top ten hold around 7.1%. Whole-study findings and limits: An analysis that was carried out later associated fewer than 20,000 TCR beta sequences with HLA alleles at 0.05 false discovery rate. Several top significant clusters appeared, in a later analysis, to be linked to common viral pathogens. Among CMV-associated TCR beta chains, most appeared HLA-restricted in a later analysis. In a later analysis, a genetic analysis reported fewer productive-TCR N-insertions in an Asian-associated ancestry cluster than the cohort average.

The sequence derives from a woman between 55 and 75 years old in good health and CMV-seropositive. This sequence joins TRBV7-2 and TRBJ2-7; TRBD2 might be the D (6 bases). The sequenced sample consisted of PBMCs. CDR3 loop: CASSFLSGLASYEQYF. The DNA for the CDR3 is TGTGCCAGCAGCTTCCTCTCGGGACTGGCTTCCTACGAGCAGTACTTC.